This is a list of T cell receptor beta chains from one sample in a study of beta chain features in type 1 diabetes. Here immunoSEQ multiplex PCR was the method, and the copy in TCRdb shows in-frame clones only, minus some. This sample has roughly 350,000 clones, with 8.5% to 10% found just once. The sequencing sample was made of central memory CD4+ T cells from blood. These receptors originate from a man aged 25-45 years with type 1 diabetes. The CDR3 runs from the conserved cysteine through the conserved F or W. The D gene is left open where the match is weak. Only part of the rows carry a size: once, few, many, or a class if the clone is expanded.

d_call	v_call	j_call	clone_size	cdr3_nt	cdr3_aa
NA	TRBV5-1	TRBJ1-5	few	TGCGCCAGCAGCTTGACGGCAGGGGTCAATCAGCCCCAGCATTTT	CASSLTAGVNQPQHF
NA	TRBV7-2	TRBJ1-3	few	TGTGCCAGCAGCTTAACCGGGCTCTCTGGAAACACCATATATTTT	CASSLTGLSGNTIYF
NA	TRBV7-9	TRBJ2-5	NA	TGTGCCAGCAGCTCGAACGGGAAAGAGACCCAGTACTTC	CASSSNGKETQYF
TRBD1	TRBV5-1	TRBJ2-3	NA	TGCGCCAGCAGCACGGGACAGGGGGCCGCAGATACGCAGTATTTT	CASSTGQGAADTQYF
NA	TRBV28	TRBJ1-5	many	TGTGCCAGCAGCCCCGGAGATCAGCCCCAGCATTTT	CASSPGDQPQHF
TRBD2	TRBV7-2	TRBJ2-1	NA	TGTGCCAGCAGCTTAGTGGGACTAGTCTACAATGAGCAGTTCTTC	CASSLVGLVYNEQFF
NA	TRBV7-9	TRBJ2-5	few	TGTGCCAGCAGCCTCAACCCGGGGGCGGGTGAGACCCAGTACTTC	CASSLNPGAGETQYF
NA	TRBV19	TRBJ2-1	NA	TGTGCCAGTAACCCACAGGTTTCCTACAATGAGCAGTTCTTC	CASNPQVSYNEQFF
TRBD2	TRBV5-1	TRBJ2-6	NA	TGCGCCAGCAGCTCTCTAGTAGCGGGTTGGCTGGCAACTGGGGCCAACGTCCTGACTTTC	CASSSLVAGWLATGANVLTF
TRBD1	TRBV4-2	TRBJ2-4	NA	TGTGCCAGCAGCTTTGACAGGGGAAACATTCAGTACTTC	CASSFDRGNIQYF
NA	TRBV7-9	TRBJ2-6	few	TGTGCCAGCAGCTTGTGGGCCGGGGCCAACGTCCTGACTTTC	CASSLWAGANVLTF
NA	TRBV27	TRBJ1-5	NA	TGTGCCAGCAGTTTCGCGACTACGGGGGGTCAGCCCCAGCATTTT	CASSFATTGGQPQHF
NA	TRBV5-4	TRBJ1-3	few	TGTGCCAGCAGCTTGGGTGCCAGGGATGGAAACACCATATATTTT	CASSLGARDGNTIYF
TRBD1	TRBV7-9	TRBJ2-1	few	TGTGCCAGCAGCTTAAGGGCTATGAGACAGGGGAGCGATGAGCAGTTCTTC	CASSLRAMRQGSDEQFF
TRBD2	TRBV19	TRBJ2-1	few	TGTGCCAGTAGTATGCTAGCGGGAGGGCAGGGCGAGCAGTTCTTC	CASSMLAGGQGEQFF
NA	TRBV6-6	TRBJ2-1	NA	TGTGCCAGCAAAGACACACCCGGCTATGAGCAGTTCTTC	CASKDTPGYEQFF
TRBD1	TRBV29-1	TRBJ1-1	NA	TGCAGCGTTGAAGAGGGGACAGGTGAAGCTTTCTTT	CSVEEGTGEAFF
NA	TRBV18	TRBJ1-1	few	TGTGCCAGCTCTTTCCTCACTCTGACAACGAACACTGAAGCTTTCTTT	CASSFLTLTTNTEAFF
NA	TRBV9	TRBJ2-1	many	TGTGCCAGCAGCTCCGGACTCCTCTCCGGTGAGCAGTTCTTC	CASSSGLLSGEQFF
TRBD2	TRBV9	TRBJ2-1	NA	TGTGCCAGCAGCGTAGTAGGTCGCCTAGCGGGAAGTTTGAATGAGCAGTTCTTC	CASSVVGRLAGSLNEQFF
NA	TRBV6-6	TRBJ2-7	few	TGTGCCAGCAGCCTCTGGGGCTCCTCCTACGAGCAGTACTTC	CASSLWGSSYEQYF
NA	TRBV27	TRBJ2-7	few	TGTGCCAGCAGTACGGACAGAGCCTACGAGCAGTACTTC	CASSTDRAYEQYF